These 9 T cell receptor beta chains share one sample of origin, sequenced in a study of CD8 T cells in Susac syndrome. Random hexamers served to reverse transcribe about 0.45 to 1 ug RNA. Each CDR3 protein gets one entry after TCRdb re-called the immunoSEQ multiplex PCR reads with MiXCR. The sample has approximately 260,000 distinct CDR3 sequences; 90% to 96% are singletons. Sequencing was carried out using CD4+ T cells from PBMCs. Every receptor here comes from a human donor with Susac syndrome.

The genes are TRBV15 and TRBJ2-4; D is tentatively TRBD1 or TRBD2 (5 bases each). Deletions cut 2 bases from V and 1 base from J, with 15 bases between. The CDR3 has 17 amino acids. Germline V gene data show CDR1 as LNHNV and CDR2 as YYDKDF (reference sequence). The CDR3 DNA sequence: TGTGCCACCAGCAGATCTTTCGGCGAGGGGGCCAAAAACATTCAGTACTTC. Its protein product is CATSRSFGEGAKNIQYF.

This chain uses TRBV21-1 with TRBJ2-5; TRBD2 was called by the table and not checked on the DNA. TRBV21-1 is deemed a pseudogene. The CDR3 sequence is 16 residues long. The CDR3 sequence is CASSKVLLAGEETQYF. In DNA form, the CDR3 reads TGTGCCAGCAGCAAAGTCCTACTAGCGGGCGAAGAGACCCAGTACTTC.

This clonotype was counted a few times. The chain recombines TRBV11-2 with TRBJ2-7; D call uncertain. The CDR3 runs to 12 residues. Germline-derived CDR1 and CDR2 are SGHAT and FQNNGV. Trimming left V 2 bases short and J 4 bases short, with 6 bases between. Here the CDR3 DNA reads TGTGCCAGCAGCTTAACTCGGTACGAGCAGTACTTC. Translating gives CASSLTRYEQYF.

V is TRBV28 and J is TRBJ2-5; D gene uncertain. With 7 bases removed from V and 3 bases from J, the gap between germline ends came to 6 bases. CDR3 length equals 11 residues. In germline, CDR1 is MDHEN, CDR2 SYDVKM. CDR3 nucleotides: TGTGCCAGCAATAGTAAAGAGACCCAGTACTTC. Encoded protein: CASNSKETQYF.

The gene calls are TRBV5-1 and TRBJ2-7, with TRBD2 identical over 8 bases. This CDR3 has 16 residues. CDR1 and CDR2 (germline): SGHRS, YFSETQ. Trimming at V came to 1 base and at J to 0 bases, leaving 6 bases not matched to a gene. The CDR3 protein is CASSLRLAGFSYEQYF. For the CDR3, the DNA is TGCGCCAGCAGCTTGAGGCTAGCGGGCTTCTCCTACGAGCAGTACTTC. Supplemented by reference TRBV5-1 and TRBJ2-7, the full variable domain reads KAGVTQTPRYLIKTRGQQVTLSCSPISGHRSVSWYQQTPGQGLQFLFEYFSETQRNKGNFPGRFSGRQFSNSRSEMNVSTLELGDSALYLCASSLRLAGFSYEQYFGPGTRLTVT.

The V and J genes are TRBV9 and TRBJ1-2, with D maybe TRBD1 (5 bases). Germline V gene sequence: CDR1 SGDLS, CDR2 YYNGEE. The CDR3 contains 15 residues. V was cut by 0 bases and J by 5 bases, with 14 bases left in between. The CDR3 loop is CASSVGGRGKYGYTF. CDR3 coding DNA: TGTGCCAGCAGCGTAGGTGGAAGGGGAAAATATGGCTACACCTTC.

The V and J genes are TRBV6-5 and TRBJ2-3; D might be TRBD2 (5 bases). Per germline, CDR1 MNHEY and CDR2 SVGAGI. The ends were cut back, 6 bases at V and 3 bases at J, with 10 bases in the middle. This CDR3 spans 13 amino acids. The CDR3, as DNA: TGTGCCAGCAGGAGACTAACAACAGATACGCAGTATTTT. It translates to CASRRLTTDTQYF.

This chain joins TRBV20-1 and TRBJ2-1, with D tentatively TRBD1 (6 bases). Trimming stripped 0 bases from V and 5 bases from J, with 11 bases between. The CDR3 extends over 14 amino acids. CDR1 is DFQATT and CDR2 is SNEGSKA in the germline V gene (reference sequence). CDR3 amino acids: CSARESRGNNEQFF. CDR3 sequence (DNA): TGCAGTGCTAGAGAGAGCAGGGGTAACAATGAGCAGTTCTTC.

V usage is TRBV9 and J usage is TRBJ1-5, with TRBD1 matching over 9 bases. Trimming removed 3 bases from V and 6 bases from J; junction bases left unmatched: 4. The CDR3 runs to 14 residues. From germline, CDR1 is SGDLS and CDR2 YYNGEE. Here the CDR3 reads CASSAGTGFQPQHF. Written as DNA, the CDR3 is TGTGCCAGCAGCGCCGGGACAGGGTTTCAGCCCCAGCATTTT.